A few counts support the clone carrying this T cell receptor beta chain. TCRdb re-called the RT-PCR reads through MiXCR, storing one row per CDR3 protein. The table lists about 960,000 distinct CDR3 sequences, 15% to 20% of them singletons. This sample was taken from a study of patients and donors after allogeneic stem cell transplantation. The CDR3 length is 14 residues. V lost 8 bases and J 2 bases, leaving 15 bases between the germline ends. Germline loops: CDR1 LGHDT, CDR2 YNNKEL (reference sequence). Material: blood, either unsorted or a sorted T cell fraction (not recorded which). V is TRBV3-1 and J is TRBJ2-5; weak D call: TRBD1 (7 bases). This TCR derives from a human donor who was either an allogeneic HSCT recipient or a stem cell or donor lymphocyte infusion donor (not recorded which). It is not recorded whose cells these are; they may come from a transplant donor. CDR3 nucleotide sequence: TGTGCCAGCGGGCGGGACAGTATACAAGAGACCCAGTACTTC. It is translated as CASGRDSIQETQYF.